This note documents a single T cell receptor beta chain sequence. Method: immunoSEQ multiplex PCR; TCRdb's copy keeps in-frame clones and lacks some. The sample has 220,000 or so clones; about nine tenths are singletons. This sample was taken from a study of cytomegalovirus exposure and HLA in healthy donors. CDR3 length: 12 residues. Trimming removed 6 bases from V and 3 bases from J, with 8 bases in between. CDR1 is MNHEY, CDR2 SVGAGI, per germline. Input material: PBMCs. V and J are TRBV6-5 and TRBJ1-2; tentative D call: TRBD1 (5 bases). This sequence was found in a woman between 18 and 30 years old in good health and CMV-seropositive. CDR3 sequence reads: CASSQGHYGYTF. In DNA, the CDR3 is TGTGCCAGCAGCCAGGGCCACTATGGCTACACCTTC.